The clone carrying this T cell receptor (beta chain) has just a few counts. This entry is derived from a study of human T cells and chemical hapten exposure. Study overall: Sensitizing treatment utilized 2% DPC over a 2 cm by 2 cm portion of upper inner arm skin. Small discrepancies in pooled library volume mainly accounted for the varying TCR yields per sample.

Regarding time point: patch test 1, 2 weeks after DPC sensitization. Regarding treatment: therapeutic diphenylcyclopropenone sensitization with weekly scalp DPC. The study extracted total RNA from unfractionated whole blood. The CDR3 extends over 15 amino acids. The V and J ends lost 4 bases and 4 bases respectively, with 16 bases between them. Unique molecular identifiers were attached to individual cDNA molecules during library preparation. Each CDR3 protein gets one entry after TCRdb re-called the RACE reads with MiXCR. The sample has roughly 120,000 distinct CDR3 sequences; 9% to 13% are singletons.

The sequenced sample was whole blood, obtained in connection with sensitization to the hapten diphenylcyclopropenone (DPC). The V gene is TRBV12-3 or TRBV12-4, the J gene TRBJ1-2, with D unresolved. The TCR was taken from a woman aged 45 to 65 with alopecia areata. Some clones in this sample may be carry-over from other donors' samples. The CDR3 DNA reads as TGTGCCAGCAGTTCGACCGAAGGAGTCGGCTATGGCTACACCTTC. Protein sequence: CASSSTEGVGYGYTF.